This T cell receptor beta chain comes out of a study of molecular identifiers for immune sequencing clone quantification. TCRdb redid the calling of the PCR reads with MiXCR, one entry per CDR3 protein. This sample has about 510,000 distinct CDR3 sequences, with approximately 25% found just once. V was pared by 10 bases and J by 7 bases, with 20 bases between. The CDR3 spans 13 residues. From germline, CDR1 is MNHEY and CDR2 SVGAGI. This clonotype was counted a few times. This chain uses TRBV6-5 with TRBJ2-7; tentatively, D is TRBD2 (5 bases). The sequence derives from a human donor in good health. Some libraries in this study had Jurkat cell RNA spiked in. Sequencing input: naive CD8+ T cells from blood, with Jurkat cell RNA spiked in. Subset meaning: FACS-sorted CD8+CD4-CCR7+CD45RA+ naive T cells. The CDR3 reads CATLEEVLGEQYF. As DNA, the CDR3 is TGTGCCACCCTTGAGGAGGTTTTGGGTGAGCAGTACTTC.